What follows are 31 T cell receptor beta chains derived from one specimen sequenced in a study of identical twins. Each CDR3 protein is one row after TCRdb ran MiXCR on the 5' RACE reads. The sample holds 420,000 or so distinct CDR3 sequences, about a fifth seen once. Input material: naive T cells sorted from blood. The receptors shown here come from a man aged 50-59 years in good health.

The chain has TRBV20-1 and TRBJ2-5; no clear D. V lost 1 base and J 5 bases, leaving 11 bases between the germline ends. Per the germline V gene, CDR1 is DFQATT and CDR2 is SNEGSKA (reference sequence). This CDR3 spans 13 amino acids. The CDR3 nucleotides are TGCAGTGCTAGAGGAGATGTTCCCGAGACCCAGTACTTC. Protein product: CSARGDVPETQYF.

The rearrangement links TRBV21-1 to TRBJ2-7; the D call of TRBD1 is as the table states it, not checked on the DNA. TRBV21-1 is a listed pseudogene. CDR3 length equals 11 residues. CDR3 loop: CATTAGLPRYF. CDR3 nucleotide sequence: TGTGCCACCACAGCAGGGCTCCCTCGGTACTTC.

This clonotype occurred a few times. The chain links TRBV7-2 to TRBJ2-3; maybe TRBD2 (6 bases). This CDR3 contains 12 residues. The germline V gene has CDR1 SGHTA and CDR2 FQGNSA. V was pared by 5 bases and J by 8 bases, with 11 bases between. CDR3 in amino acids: CASSRAGGTQYF. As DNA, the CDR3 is TGTGCCAGCAGCCGCGCCGGGGGTACGCAGTATTTT.

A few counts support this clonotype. The CDR3 reads CASRPIIRDRQETQYF. The CDR3 DNA sequence: TGTGCCAGCAGGCCCATTATCCGGGACAGACAAGAGACCCAGTACTTC. The J gene is TRBJ2-5, the V gene TRBV6-2 or TRBV6-3; TRBD1 agrees at 7 bases. This CDR3 is built from 16 residues. The J segment lost 2 bases and the V segment lost 6 bases, leaving 12 bases of the junction unmatched. The germline V gene has CDR1 MNHEY and CDR2 SVGEGT.

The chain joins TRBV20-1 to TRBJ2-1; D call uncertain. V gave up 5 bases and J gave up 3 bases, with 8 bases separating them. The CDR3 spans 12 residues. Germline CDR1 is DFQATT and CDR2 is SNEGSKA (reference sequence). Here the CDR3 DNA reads TGCAGTGCTCGACCTGTCTACAATGAGCAGTTCTTC. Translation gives CSARPVYNEQFF.

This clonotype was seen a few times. CDR3 loop: CAISTGPNTGELFF. DNA of the CDR3: TGTGCCATCAGTACGGGCCCAAACACCGGGGAGCTGTTTTTT. The chain combines TRBV10-3 with TRBJ2-2; D is uncertain. Trimming took 5 bases from V and 2 from J, leaving 9 bases between them. Germline CDR1 is ENHRY and CDR2 is SYGVKD. The CDR3 covers 14 residues.

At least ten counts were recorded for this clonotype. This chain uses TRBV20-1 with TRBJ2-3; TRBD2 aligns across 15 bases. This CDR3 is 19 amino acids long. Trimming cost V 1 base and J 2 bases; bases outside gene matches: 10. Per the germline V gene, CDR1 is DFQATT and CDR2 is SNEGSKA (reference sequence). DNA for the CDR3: TGCAGTGCTAGAGTTGGACTAGCGGGAGGGAGAACCTACACAGATACGCAGTATTTT. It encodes CSARVGLAGGRTYTDTQYF.

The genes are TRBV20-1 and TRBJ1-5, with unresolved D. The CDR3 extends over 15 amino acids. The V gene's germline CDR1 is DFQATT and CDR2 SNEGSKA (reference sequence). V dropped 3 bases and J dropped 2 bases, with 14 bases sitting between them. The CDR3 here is CSARSPGNRNQPQHF. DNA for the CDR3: TGCAGTGCTAGGTCTCCCGGAAACCGCAATCAGCCCCAGCATTTT.

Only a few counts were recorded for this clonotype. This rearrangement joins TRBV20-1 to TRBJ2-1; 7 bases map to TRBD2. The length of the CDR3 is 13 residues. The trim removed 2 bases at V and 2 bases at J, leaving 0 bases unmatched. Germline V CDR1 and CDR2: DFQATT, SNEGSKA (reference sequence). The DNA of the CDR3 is TGCAGTGCTAGACGGGGGGCCTACAATGAGCAGTTCTTC. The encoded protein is CSARRGAYNEQFF.

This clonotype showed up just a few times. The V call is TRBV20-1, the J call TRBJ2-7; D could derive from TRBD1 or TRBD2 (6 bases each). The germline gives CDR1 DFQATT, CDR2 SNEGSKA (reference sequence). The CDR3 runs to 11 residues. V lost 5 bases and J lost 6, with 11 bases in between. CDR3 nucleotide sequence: TGCAGTGCTCCTAAGGGGGGCGAGCAGTACTTC. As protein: CSAPKGGEQYF.

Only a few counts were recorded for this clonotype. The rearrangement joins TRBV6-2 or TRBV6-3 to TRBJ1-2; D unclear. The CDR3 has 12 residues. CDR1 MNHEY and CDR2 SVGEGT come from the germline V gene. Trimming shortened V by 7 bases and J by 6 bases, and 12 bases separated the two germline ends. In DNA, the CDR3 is TGTGCCAGCAACACGAGAGGCCATGGCTACACCTTC. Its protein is CASNTRGHGYTF.

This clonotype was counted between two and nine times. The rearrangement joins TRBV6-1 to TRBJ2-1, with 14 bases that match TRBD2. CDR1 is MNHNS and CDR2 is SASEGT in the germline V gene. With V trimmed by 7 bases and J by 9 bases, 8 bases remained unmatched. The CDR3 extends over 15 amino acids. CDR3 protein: CASNDGTSGSVEQFF. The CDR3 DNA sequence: TGTGCCAGCAATGACGGGACTAGCGGGAGTGTTGAGCAGTTCTTC.

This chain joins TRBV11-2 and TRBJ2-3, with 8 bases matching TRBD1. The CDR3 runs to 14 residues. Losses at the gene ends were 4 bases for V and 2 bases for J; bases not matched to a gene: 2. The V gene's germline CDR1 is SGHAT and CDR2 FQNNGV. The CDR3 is CASSYQGATDTQYF. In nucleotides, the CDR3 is TGTGCCAGCAGCTACCAGGGGGCCACAGATACGCAGTATTTT. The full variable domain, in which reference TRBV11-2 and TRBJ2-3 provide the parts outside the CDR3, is EAGVAQSPRYKIIEKRQSVAFWCNPISGHATLYWYQQILGQGPKLLIQFQNNGVVDDSQLPKDRFSAERLKGVDSTLKIQPAKLEDSAVYLCASSYQGATDTQYFGPGTRLTVL.

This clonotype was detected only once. CDR3 sequence (DNA): TGTGCCAGCAGCTTAAGTATCTTCGAGCTTGATTACGAGCAGTACTTC. It codes for CASSLSIFELDYEQYF. V gene TRBV11-2 combines with J gene TRBJ2-7; D uncertain. Germline CDR1 SGHAT, CDR2 FQNNGV. V was trimmed by 2 bases and J by 4 bases, leaving 18 bases between them. CDR3 size: 16 residues.

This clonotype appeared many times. This CDR3 is CASSPPTAGGNTEAFF. DNA of the CDR3: TGTGCCAGCTCACCACCGACGGCAGGTGGTAACACTGAAGCTTTCTTT. This chain uses TRBV18 with TRBJ1-1; D gene ambiguous. The CDR3 is 16 residues long. Germline V lookup: CDR1 KGHSH, CDR2 LQKENI. Between the trimmed V and J ends, which lost 0 bases and 2 bases, there was a span of 13 bases.

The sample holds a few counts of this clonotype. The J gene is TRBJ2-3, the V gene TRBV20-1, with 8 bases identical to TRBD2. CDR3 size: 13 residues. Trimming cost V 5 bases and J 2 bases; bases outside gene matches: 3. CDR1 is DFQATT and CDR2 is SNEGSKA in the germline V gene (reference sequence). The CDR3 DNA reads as TGCAGTGCTGTAGCGGGGTTCACAGATACGCAGTATTTT. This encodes CSAVAGFTDTQYF.

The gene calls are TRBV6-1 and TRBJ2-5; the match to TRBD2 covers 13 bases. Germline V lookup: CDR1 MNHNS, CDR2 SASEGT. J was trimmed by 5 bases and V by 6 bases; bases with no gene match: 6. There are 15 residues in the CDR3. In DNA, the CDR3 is TGTGCCAGCAGCACTAGCGGGGGGGAAGAGGAGACCCAGTACTTC. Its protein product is CASSTSGGEEETQYF.

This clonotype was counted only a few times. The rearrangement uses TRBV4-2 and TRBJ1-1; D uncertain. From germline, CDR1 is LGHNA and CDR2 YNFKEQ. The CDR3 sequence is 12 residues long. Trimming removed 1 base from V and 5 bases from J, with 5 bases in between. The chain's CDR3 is CASSQVGTEAFF. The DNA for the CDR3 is TGTGCCAGCAGCCAAGTTGGAACTGAAGCTTTCTTT.

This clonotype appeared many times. The CDR3 DNA is TGTGCCAGCAGCCAAGTACTGGACAGGGTCATCAATGAGCAGTTCTTC. Residues: CASSQVLDRVINEQFF. The rearrangement joins TRBV4-2 to TRBJ2-1; 8 bases are shared with TRBD1. V lost 1 base and J lost 6; bases outside the gene matches: 8. CDR1 and CDR2 from the germline V gene are LGHNA and YNFKEQ. CDR3 length equals 16 residues.

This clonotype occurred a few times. As DNA, the CDR3 is TGTGCCAGCAGCCGGGGCGCCATGCAAGAGACCCAGTACTTC. Its protein is CASSRGAMQETQYF. The chain joins TRBV5-6 to TRBJ2-5, with D perhaps given as TRBD1 or TRBD2 (5 bases each). From germline, CDR1 is SGHDT and CDR2 YYEEEE. The length of the CDR3 is 14 residues. Trimming left V 4 bases short and J 2 bases short, with 12 bases between. The whole variable domain, filled in from reference TRBV5-6 and TRBJ2-5, reads DAGVTQSPTHLIKTRGQQVTLRCSPKSGHDTVSWYQQALGQGPQFIFQYYEEEERQRGNFPDRFSGHQFPNYSSELNVNALLLGDSALYLCASSRGAMQETQYFGPGTRLLVL.

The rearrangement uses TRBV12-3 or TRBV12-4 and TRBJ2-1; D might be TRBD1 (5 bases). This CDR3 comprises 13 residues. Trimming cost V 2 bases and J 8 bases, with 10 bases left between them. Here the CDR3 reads CASSLFRVDEQFF. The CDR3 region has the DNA TGTGCCAGCAGTTTATTCAGGGTAGATGAGCAGTTCTTC.

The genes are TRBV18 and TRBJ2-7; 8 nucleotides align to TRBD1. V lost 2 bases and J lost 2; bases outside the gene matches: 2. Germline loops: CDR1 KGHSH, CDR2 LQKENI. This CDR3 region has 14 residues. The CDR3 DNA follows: TGTGCCAGCTCACCAACAGGGGGAACCTACGAGCAGTACTTC. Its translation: CASSPTGGTYEQYF.

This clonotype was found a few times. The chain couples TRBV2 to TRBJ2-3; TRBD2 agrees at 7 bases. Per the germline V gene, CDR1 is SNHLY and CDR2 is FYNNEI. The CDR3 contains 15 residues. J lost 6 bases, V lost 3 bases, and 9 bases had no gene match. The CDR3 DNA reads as TGTGCCAGCAGTGACCTCCTCGAGGGAGGGGATACGCAGTATTTT. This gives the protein CASSDLLEGGDTQYF.

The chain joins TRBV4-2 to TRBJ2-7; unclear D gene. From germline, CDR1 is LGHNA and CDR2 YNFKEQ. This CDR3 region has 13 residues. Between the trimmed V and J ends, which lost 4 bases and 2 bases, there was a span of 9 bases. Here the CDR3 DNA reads TGTGCCAGCAGCCCCTACGAAGCCTACGAGCAGTACTTC. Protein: CASSPYEAYEQYF.

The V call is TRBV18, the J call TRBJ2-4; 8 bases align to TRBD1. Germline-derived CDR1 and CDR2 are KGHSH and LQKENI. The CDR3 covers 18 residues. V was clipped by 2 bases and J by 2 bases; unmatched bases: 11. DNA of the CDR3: TGTGCCAGCTCACCAGGGGCAGGGGGCGATCGGTCCAAAAACATTCAGTACTTC. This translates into CASSPGAGGDRSKNIQYF.

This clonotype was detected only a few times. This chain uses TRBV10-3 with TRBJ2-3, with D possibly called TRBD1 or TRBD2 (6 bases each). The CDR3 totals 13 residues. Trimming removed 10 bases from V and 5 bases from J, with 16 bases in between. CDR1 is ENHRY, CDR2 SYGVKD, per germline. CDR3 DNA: TGTGCCACGAAACGGGGGCCGGAAGATACGCAGTATTTT. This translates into CATKRGPEDTQYF.

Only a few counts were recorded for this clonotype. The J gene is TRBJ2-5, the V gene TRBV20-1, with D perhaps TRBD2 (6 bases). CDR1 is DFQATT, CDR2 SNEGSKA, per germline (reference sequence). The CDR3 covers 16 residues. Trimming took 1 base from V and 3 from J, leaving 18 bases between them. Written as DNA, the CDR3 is TGCAGTGCTAGAGGTTGGGCGAGGGAGGCAAAAGAGACCCAGTACTTC. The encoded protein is CSARGWAREAKETQYF.

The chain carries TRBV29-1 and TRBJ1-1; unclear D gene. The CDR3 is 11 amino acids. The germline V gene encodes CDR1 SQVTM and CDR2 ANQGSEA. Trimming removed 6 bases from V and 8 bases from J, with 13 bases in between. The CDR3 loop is CSVWVRAEAFF. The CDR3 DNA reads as TGCAGCGTCTGGGTGAGGGCGGAAGCTTTCTTT.

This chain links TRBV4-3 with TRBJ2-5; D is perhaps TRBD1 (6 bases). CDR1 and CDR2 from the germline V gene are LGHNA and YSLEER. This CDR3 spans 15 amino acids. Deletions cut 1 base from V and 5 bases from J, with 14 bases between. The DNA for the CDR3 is TGCGCCAGCAGCCAAGCACAGGGTGTGAGGGAGACCCAGTACTTC. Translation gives CASSQAQGVRETQYF.

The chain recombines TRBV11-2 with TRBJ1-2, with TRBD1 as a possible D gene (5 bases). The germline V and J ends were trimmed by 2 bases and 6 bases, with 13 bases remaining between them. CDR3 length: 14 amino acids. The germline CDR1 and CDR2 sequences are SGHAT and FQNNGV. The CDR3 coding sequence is TGTGCCAGCAGCTTATCAGAGGGGCTCCATGGCTACACCTTC. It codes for CASSLSEGLHGYTF.

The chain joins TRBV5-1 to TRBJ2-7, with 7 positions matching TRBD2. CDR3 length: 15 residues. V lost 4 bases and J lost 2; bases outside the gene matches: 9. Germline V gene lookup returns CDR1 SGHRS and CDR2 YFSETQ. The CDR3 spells CASSGGGTPPYEQYF. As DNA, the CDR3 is TGCGCCAGCAGCGGCGGGGGAACTCCTCCCTACGAGCAGTACTTC.